This T cell receptor beta chain emerged from a study of blood T cell repertoires in COVID-19. The study assigned cohorts using participant-reported clinical history. Cohort 3 donors counted as recovered after two negative PCRs, clearance, or resolved symptoms. Source study methods: Nucleated cell number was recorded as an estimate derived from reference gene primer amplification. Assay used: immunoSEQ multiplex PCR; TCRdb lists only in-frame clones, some missing. Clone size and V and J calls were adopted from that table, with D and trimming inferred from the DNA. Among 100,000 to 150,000 clones, 70% to 90% were seen once, and the ten largest hold about 2.5%. Germline V gene sequence: CDR1 SGHNT, CDR2 YENEEA. The V gene lost 0 bases and the J gene lost 6 bases, with 5 bases spanning the gap. There are 13 residues in the CDR3.

The material sequenced was PBMCs or T cells enriched from blood (not recorded which). J is TRBJ1-4 and V is TRBV11-3, with D possibly being TRBD1 (5 bases). This clonotype originated in a woman in her 50s who had recovered from COVID-19. CDR3 nucleotides: TGTGCCAGCAGCTTAGAAGGGGATGAAAAACTGTTTTTT. Its translation is CASSLEGDEKLFF.